A selection of T cell receptor beta chains follows, all from one sample in a study of blood T cell repertoires in COVID-19. Here immunoSEQ multiplex PCR was the method, and the copy in TCRdb shows in-frame clones only, minus some. Of 150,000 to 180,000 clones in the sample, roughly 83% were seen once. What was sequenced was peripheral blood. Every receptor here comes from a woman aged 55-69 years with COVID-19, enrolled during active disease. The CDR3 runs from the conserved cysteine through the conserved F or W. The D gene is left open where the match is weak. Rows give clone size only sometimes, using once, few, many, or a class for an expanded clone.

TRBV5-5,TRBJ2-1,TRBD2,.,CASSLYGTSSYNEQFF,TGTGCCAGCAGCTTGTACGGGACTAGCTCCTACAATGAGCAGTTCTTC
TRBV18,TRBJ1-4,TRBD1,.,CASSAGQGNEKLFF,TGTGCCAGCTCGGCGGGACAGGGAAATGAAAAACTGTTTTTT
TRBV11-2,TRBJ1-2,TRBD1,.,CASSWRDRDGYTF,TGTGCCAGCAGCTGGAGGGACAGGGATGGCTACACCTTC
TRBV7-8,TRBJ2-2,TRBD2,few,CASSLAPGGATGELFF,TGTGCCAGCAGCTTAGCGCCCGGGGGGGCCACCGGGGAGCTGTTTTTT
TRBV25-1,TRBJ1-2,TRBD1,.,CASSATSPGQGYYGYTF,TGTGCCAGCAGTGCCACGTCCCCGGGACAGGGTTACTATGGCTACACCTTC
TRBV3-1/TRBV3-2,TRBJ2-1,TRBD2,.,CASSQTSGRASEQFF,TGTGCCAGCAGCCAAACTAGCGGGAGAGCTAGTGAGCAGTTCTTC
TRBV5-1,TRBJ1-2,.,.,CASSLEVRSGYGYTF,TGCGCCAGCAGCTTGGAAGTACGCTCGGGCTATGGCTACACCTTC
TRBV19,TRBJ1-5,TRBD1,.,CASSIGTGGGQPQHF,TGTGCCAGTAGTATAGGGACAGGGGGCGGACAGCCCCAGCATTTT
TRBV7-9,TRBJ2-3,.,.,CASSWRGTDTQYF,TGTGCCAGCAGCTGGAGGGGCACAGATACGCAGTATTTT
TRBV10-3,TRBJ1-1,.,.,CAISKSAVTEAFF,TGTGCCATCAGCAAATCGGCGGTAACTGAAGCTTTCTTT
TRBV15,TRBJ2-3,.,.,CATSARTDTDTQYF,TGTGCCACCAGCGCGCGGACAGACACAGATACGCAGTATTTT
TRBV15,TRBJ1-2,.,.,CATSRDGGTGYTF,TGTGCCACCAGCAGAGATGGGGGGACTGGCTACACCTTC
TRBV5-1,TRBJ2-7,TRBD2,.,CASSLAPAGGTNEQYF,TGCGCCAGCAGCTTGGCTCCCGCGGGAGGGACGAACGAGCAGTACTTC
TRBV30,TRBJ1-3,.,.,CAWSVPGHGGNTIYF,TGTGCCTGGAGTGTCCCCGGACACGGTGGAAACACCATATATTTT
TRBV9,TRBJ1-1,TRBD1,many,CASSPRGGQGNTEAFF,TGTGCCAGCAGCCCGCGTGGGGGACAGGGGAACACTGAAGCTTTCTTT
TRBV2,TRBJ1-1,TRBD1,once,CASSSTGGWNTEAFF,TGTGCCAGCAGTTCAACAGGGGGCTGGAACACTGAAGCTTTCTTT
TRBV28,TRBJ1-1,.,.,CASSPPGYRDKSEAFF,TGTGCCAGCAGTCCCCCAGGGTACAGGGATAAGTCTGAAGCTTTCTTT
TRBV12-5,TRBJ1-5,TRBD1,.,CASVAGTEYQPQHF,TGTGCTAGTGTTGCCGGGACAGAGTATCAGCCCCAGCATTTT
TRBV2,TRBJ2-1,TRBD2,.,CASSPRLAGGAYNEQFF,TGTGCCAGCAGTCCTCGACTAGCGGGGGGGGCCTACAATGAGCAGTTCTTC
TRBV5-1,TRBJ2-2,TRBD1,once,CASSSRTGGDGELFF,TGCGCCAGCAGCTCTCGGACAGGGGGTGACGGGGAGCTGTTTTTT
TRBV7-5,TRBJ2-5,.,once,CARSLGDIETQYF,TGTGCCAGAAGCTTAGGGGACATAGAGACCCAGTACTTC
TRBV11-2,TRBJ1-2,.,.,CASSLSGGKIDGYTF,TGTGCCAGCAGCTTAAGCGGCGGGAAAATAGATGGCTACACCTTC
TRBV19,TRBJ1-5,.,.,CASSIRPRTGNQPQHF,TGTGCCAGTAGTATTAGGCCGCGCACAGGAAATCAGCCCCAGCATTTT
TRBV11-2,TRBJ2-5,.,.,CASSFSGSETQYF,TGTGCCAGCAGTTTCAGTGGTTCGGAGACCCAGTACTTC